The 9 T cell receptor beta chains in this list originate from one sample, sequenced in a study of blood T cell repertoires in COVID-19. Generated by immunoSEQ multiplex PCR, the TCRdb table keeps only in-frame clones and is missing some. The sample includes about 670,000 clones, about nine tenths seen only once; the top ten take under 0.3%. Sequencing used peripheral blood. The receptors shown here come from a woman aged 18 to 35 with acute or convalescent COVID-19.

The rearrangement joins TRBV23-1 to TRBJ1-1; D unclear. TRBV23-1 is an ORF, and what it does is uncertain. This CDR3 has 16 residues. Trimming took off 7 bases at V and 7 bases at J, with 25 bases between the two ends. The chain's CDR3 is CASTQEPARSAIEAFF. Here the CDR3 DNA reads TGCGCCAGCACCCAAGAGCCGGCAAGGAGTGCAATTGAAGCTTTCTTT.

A single count supports this clone. The sample has other DNA sequences that encode this CDR3 too. The CDR3: CASSLAGQGVSYGYTF. The CDR3, as DNA: TGTGCCAGCAGCTTGGCTGGACAGGGGGTCTCCTATGGCTACACCTTC. The V gene is TRBV5-4, the J gene TRBJ1-2; the match to TRBD1 covers 10 bases. From germline, CDR1 is SGHNT and CDR2 YYREEE (reference sequence). This CDR3 is built from 16 residues. J was trimmed by 4 bases and V by 0 bases; bases with no gene match: 6. Variable domain in full (rest from reference TRBV5-4 and TRBJ1-2): ETGVTQSPTHLIKTRGQQVTLRCSSQSGHNTVSWYQQALGQGPQFIFQYYREEENGRGNFPPRFSGLQFPNYSSELNVNALELDDSALYLCASSLAGQGVSYGYTFGSGTRLTVV.

The gene calls are TRBV18 and TRBJ1-5, with 11 bases fitting TRBD1. V was pared by 5 bases and J by 5 bases, with 2 bases of the junction left unmatched. CDR1 and CDR2 from the germline V gene are KGHSH and LQKENI. The CDR3 extends over 14 amino acids. The CDR3 DNA follows: TGTGCCAGCTCAGGGACAGGGGGATATCAGCCCCAGCATTTT. Translating it yields CASSGTGGYQPQHF.

The gene calls are TRBV5-1 and TRBJ1-4; a possible D gene is TRBD1 (6 bases). V gave up 7 bases and J gave up 5 bases, with 15 bases separating them. CDR3 length: 14 residues. Germline loops: CDR1 SGHRS, CDR2 YFSETQ. DNA of the CDR3: TGCGCCAGCTCAAAGGGGGTTGTGAATGAAAAACTGTTTTTT. Translating it yields CASSKGVVNEKLFF.

V and J are TRBV5-1 and TRBJ1-1, with D possibly matching TRBD1 (5 bases). The germline CDR1 and CDR2 sequences are SGHRS and YFSETQ. This CDR3 comprises 17 residues. Trimming removed 2 bases from V and 1 base from J, with 18 bases in between. CDR3 residues: CASSLGGRGGKNTEAFF. The CDR3 region has the DNA TGCGCCAGCAGCTTAGGTGGGCGTGGGGGGAAGAACACTGAAGCTTTCTTT.

CDR3 loop: CASSLRTANSPLHF. DNA for the CDR3: TGTGCCAGCAGCTTAAGGACAGCAAATTCACCCCTCCACTTT. V is TRBV7-3 and J is TRBJ1-6; a possible D gene is TRBD1 (6 bases). The CDR3 has 14 amino acids. Trimming left V 1 base short and J 7 bases short, with 8 bases between. The germline V gene has CDR1 SGHTA and CDR2 FQGTGA.

The chain links TRBV6-2 or TRBV6-3 to TRBJ1-5, with 9 bases identical to TRBD1. Germline V gives CDR1 MNHEY, CDR2 SVGEGT. Trimming cost V 5 bases and J 1 base; bases outside gene matches: 18. The CDR3 covers 20 residues. In nucleotides, the CDR3 is TGTGCCAGCAGTAATGACCGGGACAGGGTCTCCCAATGGAGCAATCAGCCCCAGCATTTT. It yields the protein CASSNDRDRVSQWSNQPQHF.

This clone has just one count. The rearrangement uses TRBV7-2 and TRBJ1-5, with TRBD1 as a possible D gene (5 bases). Germline lookup yields CDR1 SGHTA and CDR2 FQGNSA. This CDR3 has 15 residues. Trimming took off 5 bases at V and 6 bases at J, with 17 bases between the two ends. In DNA form, the CDR3 reads TGTGCCAGCAGCCTATCGGGGGGAGTCGGTCAGCCCCAGCATTTT. Its protein is CASSLSGGVGQPQHF.

The CDR3 sequence: CAISRGGPGDTQYF. DNA for the CDR3: TGTGCCATCAGTCGTGGGGGCCCCGGAGATACGCAGTATTTT. This chain links TRBV10-3 with TRBJ2-3; D is perhaps TRBD1 (6 bases). The CDR3 contains 14 residues. CDR1 and CDR2 (germline): ENHRY, SYGVKD. V lost 5 bases and J 5 bases, leaving 14 bases between the germline ends.